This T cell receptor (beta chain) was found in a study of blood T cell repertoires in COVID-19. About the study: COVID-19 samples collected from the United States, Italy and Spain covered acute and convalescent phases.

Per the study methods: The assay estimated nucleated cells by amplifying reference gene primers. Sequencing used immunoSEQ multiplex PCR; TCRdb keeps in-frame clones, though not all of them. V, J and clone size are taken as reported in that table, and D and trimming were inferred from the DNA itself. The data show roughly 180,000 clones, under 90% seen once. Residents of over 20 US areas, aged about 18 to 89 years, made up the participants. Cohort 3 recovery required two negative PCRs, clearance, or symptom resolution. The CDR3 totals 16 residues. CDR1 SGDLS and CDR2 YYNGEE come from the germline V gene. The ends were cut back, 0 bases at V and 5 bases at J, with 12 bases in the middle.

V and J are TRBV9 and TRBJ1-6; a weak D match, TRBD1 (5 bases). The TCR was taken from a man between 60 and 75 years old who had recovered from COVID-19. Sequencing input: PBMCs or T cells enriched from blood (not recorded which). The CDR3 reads CASSVAPGPNNSPLHF. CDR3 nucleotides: TGTGCCAGCAGCGTAGCTCCAGGGCCAAATAATTCACCCCTCCACTTT.